The 32 T cell receptor beta chains presented below share a single source sample, sequenced in a study of blood T cell repertoires in COVID-19. Assay: immunoSEQ multiplex PCR; the TCRdb copy retains only in-frame clones and omits some. The sample lists tens of thousands of clones, less than 85% occurring once. The sample consisted of peripheral blood. The receptors derive from a man aged 50-60 years with COVID-19, enrolled during active disease.

A word on this clone: At one end the junction does not follow the germline gene, possibly because of a read error. The chain employs TRBV7-6 and TRBJ2-3, with TRBD2 matching over 9 bases. The CDR3 has 14 amino acids. Germline CDR1 reads SGHVS; CDR2 reads FNYEAQ. The CDR3 DNA is TGTGCCAGCAGCCTAGCGGGGCTGACAGATACGCAGTATTTT. Protein product: CASSLAGLTDTQYF.

The CDR3 DNA reads as TGTGCCAGCAGCCAAGTAGGGGGTAGCACAGATACGCAGTATTTT. Its protein product is CASSQVGGSTDTQYF. The genes are TRBV4-2 and TRBJ2-3; D possibly corresponds to TRBD1 (6 bases). Germline assignment: CDR1 LGHNA and CDR2 YNFKEQ. V was trimmed by 1 base and J by 0 bases, leaving 8 bases between them. The CDR3 contains 15 residues.

The chain couples TRBV6-5 to TRBJ1-5, with D maybe TRBD1 (6 bases). The germline CDR1 and CDR2 sequences are MNHEY and SVGAGI. CDR3 length equals 15 residues. Trimming stripped 3 bases from V and 8 bases from J, with 17 bases between. This CDR3 is CASSYSGTLGEPQHF. CDR3 in DNA: TGTGCCAGCAGTTATTCCGGGACACTCGGCGAGCCCCAGCATTTT.

This rearrangement joins TRBV2 to TRBJ2-5, with 9 positions matching TRBD1. V dropped 7 bases and J dropped 4; count of bases not matched to a gene: 7. The germline gives CDR1 SNHLY, CDR2 FYNNEI. The CDR3 runs to 14 residues. This chain's CDR3 is CASNPQGAGETQYF. Here the CDR3 DNA reads TGTGCCAGCAACCCACAGGGGGCTGGAGAGACCCAGTACTTC.

This clone was counted between two and nine times. The chain carries TRBV13 and TRBJ2-7; a possible D gene is TRBD1 (6 bases). The V gene's germline CDR1 is PRHDT and CDR2 FYEKMQ (reference sequence). The length of the CDR3 is 16 residues. V lost 4 bases, J lost 0 bases, and 16 bases lay in between. CDR3 sequence: CASSSNRDTLSYEQYF. The DNA of the CDR3 is TGTGCCAGCAGCTCGAACAGGGATACTCTCTCCTACGAGCAGTACTTC.

The J gene is TRBJ1-6, the V gene TRBV5-4; no reliable D call. Germline CDR1 is SGHNT and CDR2 is YYREEE (reference sequence). Trimming shortened V by 3 bases and J by 3 bases, and 10 bases separated the two germline ends. The CDR3 totals 15 residues. In DNA form, the CDR3 reads TGTGCCAGCAGCTCCGGACTGAACTATAATTCACCCCTCCACTTT. It translates to CASSSGLNYNSPLHF. Variable domain in full (rest from reference TRBV5-4 and TRBJ1-6): ETGVTQSPTHLIKTRGQQVTLRCSSQSGHNTVSWYQQALGQGPQFIFQYYREEENGRGNFPPRFSGLQFPNYSSELNVNALELDDSALYLCASSSGLNYNSPLHFGNGTRLTVT.

This clone was recorded once. V is TRBV28 and J is TRBJ2-7, with TRBD1 matching 7 bases. The CDR3 is 15 amino acids. The V and J ends lost 7 bases and 3 bases, in that order; junction bases with no gene match: 12. The germline gives CDR1 MDHEN, CDR2 SYDVKM. CDR3 amino acids: CASTPDRDRDYEQYF. The CDR3 region has the DNA TGTGCCAGCACCCCCGATCGAGACAGGGACTACGAGCAGTACTTC. Full variable domain (rest looked up from reference TRBV28 and TRBJ2-7): DVKVTQSSRYLVKRTGEKVFLECVQDMDHENMFWYRQDPGLGLRLIYFSYDVKMKEKGDIPEGYSVSREKKERFSLILESASTNQTSMYLCASTPDRDRDYEQYFGPGTRLTVT.

J is TRBJ1-6 and V is TRBV7-9, with 12 bases lining up with TRBD1. V shed 1 base and J 6 bases; nucleotides not matched to a gene: 4. The CDR3 has 17 residues. In germline, CDR1 is SEHNR, CDR2 FQNEAQ (reference sequence). CDR3 nucleotides: TGTGCCAGCAGCTTAGGGGACAGGGGGCTAGGTAATTCACCCCTCCACTTT. It codes for CASSLGDRGLGNSPLHF.

This rearrangement joins TRBV5-4 to TRBJ1-1; TRBD1 matches 8 bases. Germline assignment: CDR1 SGHNT and CDR2 YYREEE (reference sequence). The trim removed 3 bases at V and 6 bases at J, leaving 7 bases unmatched. The CDR3 is 14 amino acids. This CDR3 is CASSSWTGKAEAFF. The CDR3 nucleotides read TGTGCCAGCAGCTCCTGGACAGGGAAGGCTGAAGCTTTCTTT.

The genes are TRBV7-2 and TRBJ2-5; 10 nucleotides agree with TRBD2. V lost 5 bases and J lost 1; bases outside the gene matches: 4. This CDR3 is 15 amino acids long. Germline CDR1 SGHTA, CDR2 FQGNSA. CDR3 in amino acids: CASSRTSGAQETQYF. CDR3 in DNA: TGTGCCAGCAGCCGGACTAGCGGAGCCCAAGAGACCCAGTACTTC.

The gene calls are TRBV3-1 (or the pseudogene TRBV3-2) and TRBJ2-5; D not resolved. CDR1 is LGHDT and CDR2 is YNNKEL in the germline V gene (reference sequence). CDR3 length: 13 residues. V was clipped by 6 bases and J by 0 bases, with 8 bases between them. The CDR3 DNA sequence: TGTGCCAGCAGGTATCCGTACCAAGAGACCCAGTACTTC. Translated, it gives CASRYPYQETQYF.

V is TRBV2 and J is TRBJ2-5, with 9 bases identical to TRBD2. CDR1 is SNHLY and CDR2 is FYNNEI in the germline V gene. This CDR3 has 16 amino acids. The junction had 9 bases not matched to a gene; V was cut back by 7 bases and J by 0 bases. This CDR3 is CASNDPAGGDQETQYF. DNA of the CDR3: TGTGCCAGCAATGACCCGGCGGGGGGGGACCAAGAGACCCAGTACTTC.

The chain recombines TRBV29-1 with TRBJ2-7; maybe TRBD1 (7 bases). Germline CDR1 and CDR2: SQVTM and ANQGSEA. Trimming took 4 bases from V and 5 from J, leaving 12 bases between them. This CDR3 contains 12 residues. For the CDR3, the DNA is TGCAGCGTTGGGGGGGACAGAGACGAGCAGTACTTC. Translating gives CSVGGDRDEQYF.

The CDR3 here is CASSYSGGIYNEQFF. DNA of the CDR3: TGTGCCAGCAGCTATAGCGGGGGGATCTACAATGAGCAGTTCTTC. The rearrangement uses TRBV11-3 and TRBJ2-1, with 10 positions matching TRBD2. The CDR3 contains 15 residues. The germline CDR1 and CDR2 sequences are SGHNT and YENEEA. With V trimmed by 4 bases and J by 3 bases, 3 bases remained unmatched.

The chain links TRBV12-3 or TRBV12-4 to TRBJ1-2; D is possibly TRBD1 (6 bases). CDR3 size: 12 residues. V lost 4 bases, J lost 8 bases, and 11 bases lay in between. CDR3 DNA: TGTGCCAGCAGTTCCGCAGGGGTCGGCTACACCTTC. Its translation is CASSSAGVGYTF.

The chain carries TRBV19 and TRBJ2-2; D is unresolved. CDR3 size: 14 residues. The V end was cut by 1 base, the J end by 1 base, with 4 bases between. Germline CDR1 is LNHDA and CDR2 is SQIVND (reference sequence). CDR3 residues: CASSIGENTGELFF. CDR3 bases: TGTGCCAGTAGTATAGGAGAGAACACCGGGGAGCTGTTTTTT.

This sequence joins TRBV19 and TRBJ1-1; no firm D call. Looked up from germline, CDR1 is LNHDA and CDR2 is SQIVND (reference sequence). The CDR3 runs 13 residues. Trimming stripped 1 base from V and 5 bases from J, with 8 bases between. The CDR3 region is CASSIGPRTEAFF. The CDR3 DNA reads TGTGCCAGTAGTATAGGGCCCAGGACTGAAGCTTTCTTT.

This clone was detected a few times. V usage is TRBV11-2 and J usage is TRBJ2-1; perhaps TRBD1 as D (6 bases). Trimming removed 4 bases at V and 2 bases at J, with 12 bases between. Germline CDR1 and CDR2: SGHAT and FQNNGV. The CDR3 spans 15 residues. This CDR3 reads CASSYLQGTYNEQFF. CDR3 in DNA: TGTGCCAGCAGCTATTTACAGGGAACCTACAATGAGCAGTTCTTC. The full variable domain, its missing parts supplied by reference TRBV11-2 and TRBJ2-1, is EAGVAQSPRYKIIEKRQSVAFWCNPISGHATLYWYQQILGQGPKLLIQFQNNGVVDDSQLPKDRFSAERLKGVDSTLKIQPAKLEDSAVYLCASSYLQGTYNEQFFGPGTRLTVL.

This clone has a single count. J is TRBJ1-5 and V is TRBV7-9; 9 bases agree with TRBD1. Trimming removed 5 bases from V and 5 bases from J; junction bases left unmatched: 7. The CDR3 loop spans 15 amino acids. Germline loops: CDR1 SEHNR, CDR2 FQNEAQ (reference sequence). In DNA, the CDR3 is TGTGCCAGCAGCCAAGGGACAGGGAGCCATCAGCCCCAGCATTTT. Protein: CASSQGTGSHQPQHF.

The V gene is TRBV9, the J gene TRBJ2-1; TRBD1 might be the D (6 bases). V was shortened by 3 bases and J by 4 bases, with 11 bases between the two germline ends. Germline V gene data show CDR1 as SGDLS and CDR2 as YYNGEE. This CDR3 is built from 14 residues. The DNA of the CDR3 is TGTGCCAGCAGCGGGAAGGACAGATACAATGAGCAGTTCTTC. This sequence encodes CASSGKDRYNEQFF.

This clone was seen only a few times. The V and J genes are TRBV5-4 and TRBJ1-2; TRBD1 agrees at 9 bases. Germline assignment: CDR1 SGHNT and CDR2 YYREEE (reference sequence). The CDR3 has 15 residues. V dropped 4 bases and J dropped 4; count of bases not matched to a gene: 8. CDR3 protein: CASSTGTGLGYGYTF. CDR3 nucleotides: TGTGCCAGCAGCACAGGGACAGGGTTGGGCTATGGCTACACCTTC.

The genes are TRBV19 and TRBJ2-3, with D possibly TRBD2 on 6 matching bases. Germline V lookup: CDR1 LNHDA, CDR2 SQIVND (reference sequence). V was shortened by 3 bases and J by 4 bases, with 11 bases between the two germline ends. This CDR3 has 14 amino acids. The CDR3 DNA reads TGTGCCAGTAGTATCGGAGGGGTTCCAGATACGCAGTATTTT. It codes for CASSIGGVPDTQYF. Using reference TRBV19 and TRBJ2-3 for the parts outside the CDR3, the full variable domain is DGGITQSPKYLFRKEGQNVTLSCEQNLNHDAMYWYRQDPGQGLRLIYYSQIVNDFQKGDIAEGYSVSREKKESFPLTVTSAQKNPTAFYLCASSIGGVPDTQYFGPGTRLTVL.

The CDR3 nucleotides read TGTGCCAGCGGGCAGGATTTAGATGAGCAGTTCTTC. Its translation is CASGQDLDEQFF. The chain has TRBV4-2 and TRBJ2-1; D is unresolved. The CDR3 loop spans 12 amino acids. V was shortened by 8 bases and J by 8 bases, with 13 bases between the two germline ends. Per germline, CDR1 LGHNA and CDR2 YNFKEQ.

The genes are TRBV5-1 and TRBJ2-3, with TRBD2 matching over 8 bases. The CDR3 is 16 amino acids. CDR1 and CDR2 from the germline V gene are SGHRS and YFSETQ. V was pared by 2 bases and J by 4 bases, with 9 bases of the junction left unmatched. The CDR3 DNA is TGCGCCAGCAGCTTAAACGCGGGGGGCAACCCAGATACGCAGTATTTT. It translates to CASSLNAGGNPDTQYF.

This chain links TRBV24-1 with TRBJ1-1; possibly TRBD1 for D (6 bases). The V gene's germline CDR1 is KGHDR and CDR2 SFDVKD. This CDR3 comprises 18 residues. Trimming cost V 5 bases and J 0 bases, with 21 bases left between them. The CDR3 protein is CATSATTPLTGMNTEAFF. The CDR3 coding sequence is TGTGCCACCAGTGCCACCACTCCGCTGACAGGCATGAACACTGAAGCTTTCTTT.

This chain links TRBV11-3 with TRBJ1-2, with 9 bases matching TRBD1. Per germline, CDR1 SGHNT and CDR2 YENEEA. V was clipped by 3 bases and J by 6 bases; unmatched bases: 8. This CDR3 is 15 amino acids long. The CDR3 DNA is TGTGCCAGCAGCTTGGAGTTCCGGGACAGGGATGGCTACACCTTC. This codes for CASSLEFRDRDGYTF.

This rearrangement joins TRBV9 to TRBJ1-1, with 9 bases identical to TRBD1. This CDR3 region has 15 residues. Trimming took 4 bases from V and 7 from J; bases not matched to a gene: 11. Germline assignment: CDR1 SGDLS and CDR2 YYNGEE. The DNA of the CDR3 is TGTGCCAGCAGCCCCGGGACAGGGATTTCTGATGAAGCTTTCTTT. Residues: CASSPGTGISDEAFF.

This rearrangement joins TRBV4-3 to TRBJ2-1, with D perhaps TRBD2 (6 bases). This CDR3 has 14 amino acids. Germline V gene lookup returns CDR1 LGHNA and CDR2 YSLEER. V shed 4 bases and J shed 10 bases, with 17 bases lying between them. The chain's CDR3 is CASSPDQWGGEQFF. CDR3 coding DNA: TGCGCCAGCAGCCCGGACCAGTGGGGAGGAGAGCAGTTCTTC.

V is TRBV6-4 and J is TRBJ1-2; 11 positions match TRBD1. The CDR3 length is 14 residues. The V and J ends lost 6 bases and 8 bases, in that order; junction bases with no gene match: 8. Germline CDR1 and CDR2: MRHNA and SNTAGT. The CDR3 sequence: CASSAQGQGGGYTF. For the CDR3, the DNA is TGTGCCAGCAGCGCCCAGGGACAGGGGGGCGGCTACACCTTC.

This clone occurred once. This chain joins TRBV4-2 and TRBJ1-1, with D tentatively TRBD1 (5 bases). CDR3 length equals 15 residues. Between the trimmed V and J ends, which lost 2 bases and 1 base, there was a span of 11 bases. The germline CDR1 and CDR2 sequences are LGHNA and YNFKEQ. Here the CDR3 reads CASSQTGAPNTEAFF. CDR3 in DNA: TGTGCCAGCAGCCAAACTGGGGCCCCGAACACTGAAGCTTTCTTT.

V gene TRBV20-1 combines with J gene TRBJ2-3, with D unresolved. The CDR3 is made up of 11 amino acids. V was trimmed by 6 bases and J by 6 bases, leaving 10 bases between them. Germline values: CDR1 DFQATT, CDR2 SNEGSKA (reference sequence). DNA for the CDR3: TGCAGTGCCCCCGTGCGGGATACGCAGTATTTT. This codes for CSAPVRDTQYF.

The rearrangement joins TRBV10-2 to TRBJ2-5; D possibly corresponds to TRBD2 (7 bases). The V and J ends lost 5 bases and 3 bases respectively, with 16 bases between them. This CDR3 spans 15 amino acids. Germline lookup yields CDR1 WSHSY and CDR2 SAAADI. CDR3 sequence: CASSTSGGAKETQYF. CDR3 nucleotide sequence: TGCGCCAGCAGTACCAGTGGGGGGGCAAAAGAGACCCAGTACTTC.